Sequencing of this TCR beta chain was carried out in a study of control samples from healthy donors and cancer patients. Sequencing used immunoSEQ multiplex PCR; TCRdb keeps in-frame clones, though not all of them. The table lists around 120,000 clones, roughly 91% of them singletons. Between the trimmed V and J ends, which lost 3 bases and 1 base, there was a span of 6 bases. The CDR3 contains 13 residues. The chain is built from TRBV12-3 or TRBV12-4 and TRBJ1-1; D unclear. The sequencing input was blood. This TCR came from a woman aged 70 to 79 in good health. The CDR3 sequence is CASSLSGNTEAFF. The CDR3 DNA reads TGTGCCAGCAGTTTGTCAGGGAACACTGAAGCTTTCTTT.